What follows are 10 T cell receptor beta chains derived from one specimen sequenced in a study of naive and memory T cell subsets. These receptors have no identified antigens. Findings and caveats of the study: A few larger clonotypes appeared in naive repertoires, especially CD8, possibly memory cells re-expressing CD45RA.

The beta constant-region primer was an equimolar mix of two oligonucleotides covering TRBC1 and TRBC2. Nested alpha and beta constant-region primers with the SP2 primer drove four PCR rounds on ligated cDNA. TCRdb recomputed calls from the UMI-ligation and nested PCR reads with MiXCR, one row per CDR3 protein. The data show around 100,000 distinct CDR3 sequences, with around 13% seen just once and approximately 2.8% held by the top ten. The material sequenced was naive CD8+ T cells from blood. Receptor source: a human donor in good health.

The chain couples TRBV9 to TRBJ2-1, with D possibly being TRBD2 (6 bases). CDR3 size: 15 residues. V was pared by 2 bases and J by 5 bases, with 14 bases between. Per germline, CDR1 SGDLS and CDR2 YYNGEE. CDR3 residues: CASSVAQRVDNEQFF. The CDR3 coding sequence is TGTGCCAGCAGCGTGGCCCAGCGGGTAGACAATGAGCAGTTCTTC.

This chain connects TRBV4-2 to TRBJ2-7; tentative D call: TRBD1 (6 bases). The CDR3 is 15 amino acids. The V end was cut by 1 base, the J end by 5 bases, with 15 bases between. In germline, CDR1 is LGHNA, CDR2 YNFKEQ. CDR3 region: CASSQAVGTQDEQYF. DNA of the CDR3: TGTGCCAGCAGCCAAGCTGTCGGGACACAGGACGAGCAGTACTTC.

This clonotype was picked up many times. The CDR3 here is CSGWVNNEQFF. CDR3 bases: TGCTCGGGGTGGGTGAACAATGAGCAGTTCTTC. This chain uses TRBV29-1 with TRBJ2-1; D perhaps matches TRBD2 (5 bases). Germline values: CDR1 SQVTM, CDR2 ANQGSEA. The CDR3 has 11 amino acids.

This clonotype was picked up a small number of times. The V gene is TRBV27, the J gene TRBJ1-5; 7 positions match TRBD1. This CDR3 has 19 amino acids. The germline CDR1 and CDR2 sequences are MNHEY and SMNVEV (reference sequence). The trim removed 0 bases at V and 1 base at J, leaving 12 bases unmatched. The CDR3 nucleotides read TGTGCCAGCAGTTTATCGGGGGGTCGGACAGGCGGAAGCAATCAGCCCCAGCATTTT. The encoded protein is CASSLSGGRTGGSNQPQHF.

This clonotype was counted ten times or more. Here the CDR3 reads CASSSQGNEQFF. DNA for the CDR3: TGTGCCAGCAGCTCCCAGGGTAATGAGCAGTTCTTC. The chain combines TRBV11-2 with TRBJ2-1, with D tentatively TRBD1 (5 bases). The V end lost 4 bases, the J end lost 7 bases, and 8 bases lay between the germline ends. This CDR3 has 12 residues. The germline gives CDR1 SGHAT, CDR2 FQNNGV.

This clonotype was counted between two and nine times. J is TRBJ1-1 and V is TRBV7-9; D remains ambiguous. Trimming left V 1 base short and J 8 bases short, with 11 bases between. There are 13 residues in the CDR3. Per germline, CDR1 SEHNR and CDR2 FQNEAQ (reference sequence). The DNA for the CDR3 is TGTGCCAGCAGCTTAGTGCCAGTGACCGAAGCTTTCTTT. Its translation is CASSLVPVTEAFF.

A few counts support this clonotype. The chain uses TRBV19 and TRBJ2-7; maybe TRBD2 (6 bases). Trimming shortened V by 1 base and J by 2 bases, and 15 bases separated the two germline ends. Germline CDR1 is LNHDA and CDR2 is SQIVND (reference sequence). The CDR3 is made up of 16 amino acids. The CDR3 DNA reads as TGTGCCAGTAGTATAGTGGAGGGCCTACCAACCTACGAGCAGTACTTC. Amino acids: CASSIVEGLPTYEQYF.

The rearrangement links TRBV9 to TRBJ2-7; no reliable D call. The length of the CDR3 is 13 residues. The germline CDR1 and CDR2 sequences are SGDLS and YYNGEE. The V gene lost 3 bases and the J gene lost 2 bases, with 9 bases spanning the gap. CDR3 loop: CASSATPTYEQYF. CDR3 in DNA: TGTGCCAGCAGCGCAACACCGACCTACGAGCAGTACTTC.

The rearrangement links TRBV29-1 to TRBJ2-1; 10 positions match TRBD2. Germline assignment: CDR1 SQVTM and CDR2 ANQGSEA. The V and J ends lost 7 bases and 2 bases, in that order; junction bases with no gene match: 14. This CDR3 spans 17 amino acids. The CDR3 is CSATTDELAGTYNEQFF. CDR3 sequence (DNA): TGCAGCGCTACGACAGACGAACTAGCGGGGACCTACAATGAGCAGTTCTTC.

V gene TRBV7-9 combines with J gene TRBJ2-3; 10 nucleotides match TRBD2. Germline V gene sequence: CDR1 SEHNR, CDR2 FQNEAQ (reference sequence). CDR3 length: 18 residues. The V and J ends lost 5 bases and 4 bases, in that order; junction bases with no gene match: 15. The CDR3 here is CASSLHAFSGGSSDTQYF. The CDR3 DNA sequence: TGTGCCAGCAGCCTCCACGCCTTTAGCGGGGGGAGTTCAGATACGCAGTATTTT.